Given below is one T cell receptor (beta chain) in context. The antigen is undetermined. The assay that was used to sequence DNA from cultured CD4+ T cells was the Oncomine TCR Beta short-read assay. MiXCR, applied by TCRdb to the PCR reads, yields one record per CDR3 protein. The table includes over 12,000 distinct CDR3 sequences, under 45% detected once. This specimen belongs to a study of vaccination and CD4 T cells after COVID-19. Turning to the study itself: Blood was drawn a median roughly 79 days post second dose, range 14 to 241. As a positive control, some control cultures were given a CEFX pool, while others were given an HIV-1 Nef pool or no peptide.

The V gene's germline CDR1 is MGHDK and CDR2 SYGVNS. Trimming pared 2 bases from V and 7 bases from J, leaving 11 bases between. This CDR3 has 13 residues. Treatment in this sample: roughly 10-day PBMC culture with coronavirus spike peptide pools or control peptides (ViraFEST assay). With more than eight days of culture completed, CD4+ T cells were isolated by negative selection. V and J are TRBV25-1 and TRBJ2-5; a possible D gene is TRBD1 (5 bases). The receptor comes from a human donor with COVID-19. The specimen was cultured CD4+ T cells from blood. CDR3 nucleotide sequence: TGTGCCAGCAGTGAAATCTATCAGGGGACCCAGTACTTC. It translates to CASSEIYQGTQYF.